The sequence of this T cell receptor beta chain was determined in a study of T-cell reconstitution after alpha-beta-depleted transplantation in children. This clonotype was recorded at least ten times. In germline, CDR1 is LGHNA, CDR2 YNFKEQ. This CDR3 is 16 amino acids long. V was pared by 1 base and J by 8 bases, with 8 bases of the junction left unmatched. Molecular barcoding with unique molecular identifiers was used for the TCRbeta library. Each CDR3 protein is one row after TCRdb ran MiXCR on the PCR reads. The sample holds roughly 180,000 distinct CDR3 sequences, 13% to 15% seen once. This chain links TRBV4-2 with TRBJ2-1; 10 nucleotides agree with TRBD2. The sequences come from PBMCs from the stem cell graft donor, collected from the stem cell graft. The sequence came from a human donor who donated a stem cell graft to a child with acute lymphoblastic leukemia. CDR3 bases: TGTGCCAGCAGCCAAGGCTGGGTAGCGGGAGGCTATGAGCAGTTCTTC. Amino acid sequence: CASSQGWVAGGYEQFF.